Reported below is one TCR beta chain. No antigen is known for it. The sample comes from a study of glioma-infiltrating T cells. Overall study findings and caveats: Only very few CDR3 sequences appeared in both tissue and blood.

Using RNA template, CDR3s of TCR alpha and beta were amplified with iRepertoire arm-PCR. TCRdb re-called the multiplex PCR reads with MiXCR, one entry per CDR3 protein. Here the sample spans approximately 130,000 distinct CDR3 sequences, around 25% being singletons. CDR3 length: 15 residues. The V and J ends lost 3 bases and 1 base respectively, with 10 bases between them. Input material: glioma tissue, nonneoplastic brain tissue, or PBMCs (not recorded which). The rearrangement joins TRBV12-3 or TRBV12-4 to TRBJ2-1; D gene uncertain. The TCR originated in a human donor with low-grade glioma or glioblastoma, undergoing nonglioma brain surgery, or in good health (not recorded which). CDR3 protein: CASSFRRSSYNEQFF. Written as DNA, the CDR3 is TGTGCCAGCAGTTTCAGGCGGTCATCCTACAATGAGCAGTTCTTC.